The 28 T cell receptor beta chains below all came from one sample that was sequenced in a study of T cells in Graves' hyperthyroidism and ophthalmopathy. The investigators amplified TCR beta CDR3 regions from RNA transcripts. HTBI primers were the set used in a first-round RT-PCR of the TCR CDR3. TCRdb reprocessed the multiplex PCR reads with MiXCR, giving one entry per CDR3 protein. The sample has hundreds of thousands of distinct CDR3 sequences, 20% to 25% seen once. Sequenced: blood. The source of these receptors is a woman in her 70s with Graves' ophthalmopathy.

This chain links TRBV20-1 with TRBJ1-2, with 8 bases aligning to TRBD1. V lost 3 bases and J lost 4; bases outside the gene matches: 4. The CDR3 spans 13 residues. Germline V gene sequence: CDR1 DFQATT, CDR2 SNEGSKA (reference sequence). The CDR3 spells CSAREGQVYGYTF. For the CDR3, the DNA is TGCAGTGCTAGGGAGGGACAGGTCTATGGCTACACCTTC.

In this sample, this clonotype turned up many times. The chain combines TRBV6-2 or TRBV6-3 with TRBJ2-1; D possibly matches TRBD1 or TRBD2 (5 bases each). Between the trimmed V and J ends, which lost 6 bases and 4 bases, there was a span of 16 bases. The germline V gene has CDR1 MNHEY and CDR2 SVGEGT. The CDR3 is 15 amino acids. CDR3 in amino acids: CASRPSGRRYNEQFF. In DNA, the CDR3 is TGTGCCAGCAGACCTTCAGGGCGGAGGTACAATGAGCAGTTCTTC.

A remark on this clonotype: Since a much larger clone is just one base distant, this may be a read error. The CDR3 loop is CVSSLDIVRNTEAFF. The CDR3 DNA is TGTGTCAGCAGCTTGGATATTGTAAGGAACACTGAAGCTTTCTTT. The chain has TRBV5-5 and TRBJ1-1; D is unclear. The germline CDR1 and CDR2 sequences are SGHKS and YYEKEE (reference sequence). The CDR3 contains 15 residues.

This clonotype was found many times. The rearrangement uses TRBV6-5 and TRBJ2-7; 8 bases match TRBD2. Losses at the gene ends were 0 bases for V and 5 bases for J; bases not matched to a gene: 15. Germline V gene data show CDR1 as MNHEY and CDR2 as SVGAGI. The CDR3 is made up of 18 amino acids. CDR3 amino acids: CASSYSGLGSGSKNEQYF. The CDR3 DNA is TGTGCCAGCAGTTACTCGGGTCTGGGGAGCGGGAGTAAGAACGAGCAGTACTTC.

This clonotype has a count of ten or more. V and J are TRBV10-2 and TRBJ1-2; possibly TRBD1 for D (6 bases). The V and J ends lost 2 bases and 4 bases respectively, with 14 bases between them. The germline CDR1 and CDR2 sequences are WSHSY and SAAADI. CDR3 length: 15 amino acids. The CDR3 region is CASSERTGLPYGYTF. The CDR3, as DNA: TGCGCCAGCAGTGAGAGAACAGGGCTACCCTATGGCTACACCTTC.

V is TRBV6-2 or TRBV6-3 and J is TRBJ1-2; possibly TRBD1 for D (5 bases). Germline CDR1 is MNHEY and CDR2 is SVGEGT. This CDR3 contains 13 residues. V was trimmed by 10 bases and J by 3 bases, leaving 15 bases between them. CDR3 sequence (DNA): TGTGCCACCCAAGAGGGGAGGTACTATGGCTACACCTTC. Residues: CATQEGRYYGYTF.

The rearrangement joins TRBV7-9 to TRBJ1-2; maybe TRBD1 (5 bases). V gave up 5 bases and J gave up 1 base, with 23 bases separating them. Germline-derived CDR1 and CDR2 are SEHNR and FQNEAQ (reference sequence). The CDR3 is made up of 18 amino acids. The CDR3 region is CASSVPSDANRNNYGYTF. The CDR3 DNA follows: TGTGCCAGCAGCGTGCCCTCTGACGCAAACAGGAATAACTATGGCTACACCTTC. Full variable domain (missing parts from reference TRBV7-9 and TRBJ1-2): DTGVSQNPRHKITKRGQNVTFRCDPISEHNRLYWYRQTLGQGPEFLTYFQNEAQLEKSRLLSDRFSAERPKGSFSTLEIQRTEQGDSAMYLCASSVPSDANRNNYGYTFGSGTRLTVV.

The chain couples TRBV12-3 or TRBV12-4 to TRBJ1-1, with D unclear. The CDR3 is 13 residues long. V dropped 6 bases and J dropped 5 bases, with 13 bases sitting between them. The CDR3 DNA reads as TGTGCCAGCAGGCCCTCCGGGCCGACTGAAGCTTTCTTT. This sequence encodes CASRPSGPTEAFF.

CDR3 in DNA: TGTGCCATAGCCTCGAACACTGAAGCTTTCTTT. It is translated as CAIASNTEAFF. The rearrangement joins TRBV19 to TRBJ1-1; D is undetermined. Germline CDR1 is LNHDA and CDR2 is SQIVND (reference sequence). V was pared by 10 bases and J by 1 base, with 7 bases between. The CDR3 is made up of 11 amino acids.

This chain uses TRBV27 with TRBJ2-3, with TRBD2 matching over 13 bases. CDR1 MNHEY and CDR2 SMNVEV come from the germline V gene (reference sequence). V lost 6 bases to trimming and J lost 6 bases; unmatched junction nucleotides: 9. This CDR3 comprises 16 residues. The CDR3 DNA sequence: TGTGCCAGCAGCTCGACTAGCGGGAGGCCTCGGGATACGCAGTATTTT. It translates to CASSSTSGRPRDTQYF.

This clonotype showed up many times. The V and J genes are TRBV6-5 and TRBJ2-5; D ambiguous. Trimming left V 6 bases short and J 5 bases short, with 10 bases between. The CDR3 totals 12 residues. Germline V gene data show CDR1 as MNHEY and CDR2 as SVGAGI. DNA of the CDR3: TGTGCCAGCAGGGTAGTGAGTGAGACCCAGTACTTC. It translates to CASRVVSETQYF.

This clonotype was seen repeatedly, ten times or more. The V gene is TRBV11-2, the J gene TRBJ2-7; 7 bases fit TRBD1. Germline-derived CDR1 and CDR2 are SGHAT and FQNNGV. With V trimmed by 5 bases and J by 2 bases, 9 bases remained unmatched. This CDR3 region has 15 residues. The CDR3 nucleotides read TGTGCCAGCAGCCCCGAGACAGGGCAAACCTACGAGCAGTACTTC. Protein product: CASSPETGQTYEQYF.

The J gene is TRBJ2-3, the V gene TRBV6-5; 9 nucleotides match TRBD2. The junction had 2 bases not matched to a gene; V was cut back by 4 bases and J by 6 bases. Per the germline V gene, CDR1 is MNHEY and CDR2 is SVGAGI. This CDR3 has 13 amino acids. CDR3 sequence (DNA): TGTGCCAGCAGTTGGACTAGCGCGGATACGCAGTATTTT. Protein sequence: CASSWTSADTQYF.

With respect to this clonotype: The junction and the germline gene differ at one end; a read error may be behind it. J is TRBJ2-1 and V is TRBV10-1; 8 bases match TRBD1. CDR1 WNHNN and CDR2 SYGVQD come from the germline V gene (reference sequence). The CDR3 spans 12 residues. The CDR3 region is CASSRNRGWEFF. In DNA, the CDR3 is TGTGCCAGCAGTCGCAACAGGGGGTGGGAGTTCTTC.

V is TRBV6-1 and J is TRBJ2-7, with D tentatively TRBD2 (5 bases). This CDR3 is 15 amino acids long. Germline CDR1 MNHNS, CDR2 SASEGT. The V and J ends lost 6 bases and 1 base respectively, with 16 bases between them. CDR3 sequence reads: CASRTPSSLSYEQYF. The CDR3 DNA reads as TGTGCCAGCAGAACACCTAGCTCTCTATCCTACGAGCAGTACTTC.

Notes on this clonotype: It may be a read error: a sequence one base away is much more abundant. The conserved phenylalanine or tryptophan is not found at the CDR3 terminus, so this likely reflects a read error. The J gene is TRBJ1-6, the V gene TRBV6-1, with 7 bases lining up with TRBD1. The germline CDR1 and CDR2 sequences are MNHNS and SASEGT. J was trimmed by 9 bases and V by 6 bases; bases with no gene match: 2. The CDR3 has 12 amino acids. DNA of the CDR3: TGTGCCAGCAGCGAGGGGGCTTCACCCCTCCACTCT. Amino acid sequence: CASSEGASPLHS.

This clonotype was recorded many times. The chain combines TRBV5-1 with TRBJ2-7; tentative D call: TRBD1 (6 bases). Trimming shortened V by 0 bases and J by 5 bases, and 12 bases separated the two germline ends. CDR3 size: 14 residues. Germline-derived CDR1 and CDR2 are SGHRS and YFSETQ. The CDR3 is CASSLVQGLNEQYF. DNA of the CDR3: TGCGCCAGCAGCTTGGTGCAGGGGCTCAACGAGCAGTACTTC. The whole variable domain, filled in from reference TRBV5-1 and TRBJ2-7, reads KAGVTQTPRYLIKTRGQQVTLSCSPISGHRSVSWYQQTPGQGLQFLFEYFSETQRNKGNFPGRFSGRQFSNSRSEMNVSTLELGDSALYLCASSLVQGLNEQYFGPGTRLTVT.

The gene calls are TRBV28 and TRBJ1-6; TRBD1 might be the D (6 bases). The CDR3 contains 15 residues. Germline V CDR1 and CDR2: MDHEN, SYDVKM. Trimming took off 6 bases at V and 11 bases at J, with 20 bases between the two ends. The CDR3 DNA reads as TGTGCCAGCAGGTCCGTGCAGGGGACACGGGCACCCCTCCACTTT. Its translation: CASRSVQGTRAPLHF.

This clonotype was observed at least ten times. The chain is built from TRBV7-2 and TRBJ2-1; D is undetermined. CDR3 length: 15 residues. Trimming stripped 1 base from V and 9 bases from J, with 16 bases between. Germline loops: CDR1 SGHTA, CDR2 FQGNSA. The DNA of the CDR3 is TGTGCCAGCAGCTTAGTTCCGGGCTCCTTTGTTGAGCAGTTCTTC. This codes for CASSLVPGSFVEQFF.

This clonotype was counted once. The V gene is TRBV28, the J gene TRBJ2-7; TRBD2 might be the D (5 bases). Near its end, the DNA agrees better with TRBJ2-1, so the J call may be wrong. Germline CDR1 is MDHEN and CDR2 is SYDVKM. The length of the CDR3 is 15 residues. CDR3 sequence reads: CASSPPSSLDNEQFF. Here the CDR3 DNA reads TGTGCCAGCAGTCCCCCATCTAGCTTGGACAATGAGCAGTTCTTC.

Many counts were recorded for this clonotype. V and J are TRBV20-1 and TRBJ2-1; 10 nucleotides align to TRBD2. The germline V gene has CDR1 DFQATT and CDR2 SNEGSKA (reference sequence). The trim removed 0 bases at V and 15 bases at J, leaving 11 bases unmatched. This CDR3 contains 14 residues. The DNA of the CDR3 is TGCAGTGCTAGAGATCCCCGGGGAGAGCGGGAGGGGTTCTTC. The encoded protein is CSARDPRGEREGFF.

The chain has TRBV18 and TRBJ1-3; 8 nucleotides line up with TRBD1. This CDR3 has 13 residues. After removal of 3 bases from V and 6 bases from J, the junction contained 1 base not matched to a gene. Germline assignment: CDR1 KGHSH and CDR2 LQKENI. CDR3 residues: CASSPTGVNTIYF. The CDR3 DNA sequence: TGTGCCAGCTCACCGACAGGGGTAAACACCATATATTTT.

This clonotype was seen a handful of times. This sequence joins TRBV2 and TRBJ2-3; TRBD1 agrees at 7 bases. The CDR3 has 13 amino acids. V shed 7 bases and J 5 bases; nucleotides not matched to a gene: 6. Germline assignment: CDR1 SNHLY and CDR2 FYNNEI. The CDR3 sequence: CASNIGGVDTQYF. In nucleotides, the CDR3 is TGTGCCAGCAACATAGGGGGCGTAGATACGCAGTATTTT.

This clonotype appeared a few times. This chain connects TRBV6-2 or TRBV6-3 to TRBJ2-7, with D uncertain. The CDR3 spans 14 residues. The germline V and J ends were trimmed by 2 bases and 3 bases, with 11 bases remaining between them. CDR1 is MNHEY and CDR2 is SVGEGT in the germline V gene. The CDR3 spells CASSYTVLNYEQYF. As DNA, the CDR3 is TGTGCCAGCAGTTACACAGTTTTAAACTACGAGCAGTACTTC.

This chain links TRBV18 with TRBJ2-7; a possible D gene is TRBD1 (6 bases). Trimming took off 3 bases at V and 3 bases at J, with 18 bases between the two ends. CDR1 is KGHSH and CDR2 is LQKENI in the germline V gene. The CDR3 consists of 16 residues. The CDR3: CASSPSISGVGYEQYF. CDR3 DNA sequence: TGTGCCAGCTCACCGTCTATTTCAGGGGTTGGCTACGAGCAGTACTTC.

There are many counts of this clonotype. The CDR3 loop is CASGTGLGTDTQYF. The DNA of the CDR3 is TGTGCCAGCGGAACGGGACTCGGCACAGATACGCAGTATTTT. This rearrangement joins TRBV2 to TRBJ2-3; D might be TRBD2 (6 bases). The germline V and J ends were trimmed by 8 bases and 1 base, with 13 bases remaining between them. CDR1 is SNHLY and CDR2 is FYNNEI in the germline V gene. CDR3 size: 14 residues.

The chain employs TRBV7-9 and TRBJ1-2, with D tentatively TRBD1 (6 bases). Trimming shortened V by 2 bases and J by 3 bases, and 16 bases separated the two germline ends. The germline gives CDR1 SEHNR, CDR2 FQNEAQ (reference sequence). CDR3 size: 16 residues. CDR3 residues: CASSLPVSGVDYGYTF. Written as DNA, the CDR3 is TGTGCCAGCAGCTTACCAGTTTCAGGGGTCGACTATGGCTACACCTTC.

This clonotype was seen more than once but under ten times. V gene TRBV18 combines with J gene TRBJ2-7; TRBD1 is a possible D gene (5 bases). The CDR3 runs 16 residues. V dropped 2 bases and J dropped 5 bases, with 19 bases sitting between them. Per the germline V gene, CDR1 is KGHSH and CDR2 is LQKENI. CDR3 in DNA: TGTGCCAGCTCACCAGCCGCCAGGGTTAAGGAAAACGAGCAGTACTTC. It translates to CASSPAARVKENEQYF.